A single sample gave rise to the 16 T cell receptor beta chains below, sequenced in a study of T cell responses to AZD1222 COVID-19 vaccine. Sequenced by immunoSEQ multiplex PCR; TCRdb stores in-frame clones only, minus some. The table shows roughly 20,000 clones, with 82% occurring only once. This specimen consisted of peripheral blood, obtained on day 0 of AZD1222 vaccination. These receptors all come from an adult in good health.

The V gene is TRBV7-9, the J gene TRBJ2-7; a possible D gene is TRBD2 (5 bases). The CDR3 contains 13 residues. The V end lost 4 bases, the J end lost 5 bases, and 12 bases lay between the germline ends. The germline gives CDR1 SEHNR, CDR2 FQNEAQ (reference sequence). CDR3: CASSSHGMDEQYF. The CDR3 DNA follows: TGTGCCAGCAGCTCGCACGGGATGGACGAGCAGTACTTC. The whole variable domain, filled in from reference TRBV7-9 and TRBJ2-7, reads DTGVSQNPRHKITKRGQNVTFRCDPISEHNRLYWYRQTLGQGPEFLTYFQNEAQLEKSRLLSDRFSAERPKGSFSTLEIQRTEQGDSAMYLCASSSHGMDEQYFGPGTRLTVT.

CDR3 DNA sequence: TGTGCCAGCAGCCGGGGACTAGCGCGAAGCACAGATACGCAGTATTTT. Amino acid sequence: CASSRGLARSTDTQYF. The V and J genes are TRBV5-8 and TRBJ2-3; TRBD2 aligns across 10 bases. Trimming cost V 4 bases and J 0 bases; bases outside gene matches: 5. The CDR3 is made up of 16 amino acids. CDR1 is SGHTS and CDR2 is YDEGEE in the germline V gene.

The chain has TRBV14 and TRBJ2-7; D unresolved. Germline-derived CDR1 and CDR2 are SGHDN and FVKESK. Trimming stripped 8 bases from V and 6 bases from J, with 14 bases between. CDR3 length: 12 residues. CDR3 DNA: TGTGCCAGCGAACTAACATCGGTCGAGCAGTACTTC. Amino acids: CASELTSVEQYF.

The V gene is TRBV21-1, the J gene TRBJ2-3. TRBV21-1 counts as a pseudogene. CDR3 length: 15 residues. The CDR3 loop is CASSTSPDGADTQYF. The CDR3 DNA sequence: TGTGCCAGCAGCACTTCGCCAGATGGGGCAGATACGCAGTATTTT.

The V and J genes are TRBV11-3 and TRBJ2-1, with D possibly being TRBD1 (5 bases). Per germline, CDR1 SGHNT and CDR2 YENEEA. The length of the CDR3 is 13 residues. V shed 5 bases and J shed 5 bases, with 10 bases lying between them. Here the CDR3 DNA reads TGTGCCAGCAGCGACAGACAACACAATGAGCAGTTCTTC. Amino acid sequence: CASSDRQHNEQFF.

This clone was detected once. The CDR3 nucleotides read TGTGCCTGGAGCAGGGGAGGCTACACCTTC. As protein: CAWSRGGYTF. This chain uses TRBV30 with TRBJ1-2, with D perhaps matching TRBD1 (6 bases). The CDR3 loop spans 10 amino acids. Deletions cut 3 bases from V and 8 bases from J, with 7 bases between. Germline assignment: CDR1 GTSNPN and CDR2 SVGIG (reference sequence).

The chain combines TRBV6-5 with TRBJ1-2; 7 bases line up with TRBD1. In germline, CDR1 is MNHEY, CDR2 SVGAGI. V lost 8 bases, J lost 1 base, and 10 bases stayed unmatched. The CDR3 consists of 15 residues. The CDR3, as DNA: TGTGCCAGCCTCGGCAGGGGGGGAGGTAACTATGGCTACACCTTC. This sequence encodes CASLGRGGGNYGYTF.

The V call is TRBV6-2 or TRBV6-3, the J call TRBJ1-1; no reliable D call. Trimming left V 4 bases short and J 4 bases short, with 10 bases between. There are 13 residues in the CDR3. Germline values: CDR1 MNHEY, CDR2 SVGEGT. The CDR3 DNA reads TGTGCCAGCAGTTTAAAGGTGACCACTGAAGCTTTCTTT. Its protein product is CASSLKVTTEAFF.

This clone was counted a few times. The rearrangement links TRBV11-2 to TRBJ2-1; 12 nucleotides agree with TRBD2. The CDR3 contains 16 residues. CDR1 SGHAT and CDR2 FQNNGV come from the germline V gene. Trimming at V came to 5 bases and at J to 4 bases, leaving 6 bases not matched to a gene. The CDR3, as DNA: TGTGCCAGCAGCCCTACTAGCGGGAGGCTATACAATGAGCAGTTCTTC. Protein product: CASSPTSGRLYNEQFF.

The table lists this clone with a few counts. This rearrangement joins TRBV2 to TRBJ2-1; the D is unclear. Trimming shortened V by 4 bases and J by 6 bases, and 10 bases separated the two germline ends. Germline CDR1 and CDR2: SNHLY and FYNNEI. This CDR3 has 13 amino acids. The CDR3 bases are TGTGCCAGCAGTGGGCTGTCTACCAATGAGCAGTTCTTC. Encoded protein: CASSGLSTNEQFF. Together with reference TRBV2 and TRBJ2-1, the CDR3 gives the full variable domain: EPEVTQTPSHQVTQMGQEVILRCVPISNHLYFYWYRQILGQKVEFLVSFYNNEISEKSEIFDDQFSVERPDGSNFTLKIRSTKLEDSAMYFCASSGLSTNEQFFGPGTRLTVL.

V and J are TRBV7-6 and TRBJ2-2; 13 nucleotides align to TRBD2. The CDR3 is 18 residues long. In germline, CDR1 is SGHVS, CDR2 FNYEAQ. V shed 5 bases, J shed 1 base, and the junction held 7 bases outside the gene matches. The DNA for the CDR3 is TGTGCCAGCAGCCCCCGGACTAGCGGGAGCCTGAACACCGGGGAGCTGTTTTTT. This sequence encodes CASSPRTSGSLNTGELFF.

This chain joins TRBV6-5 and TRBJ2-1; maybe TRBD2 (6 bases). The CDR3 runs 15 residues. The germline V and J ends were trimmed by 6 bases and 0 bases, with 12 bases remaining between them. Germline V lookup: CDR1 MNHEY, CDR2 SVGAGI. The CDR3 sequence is CASRRTIYSYNEQFF. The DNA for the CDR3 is TGTGCCAGCAGAAGGACTATATACTCCTACAATGAGCAGTTCTTC.

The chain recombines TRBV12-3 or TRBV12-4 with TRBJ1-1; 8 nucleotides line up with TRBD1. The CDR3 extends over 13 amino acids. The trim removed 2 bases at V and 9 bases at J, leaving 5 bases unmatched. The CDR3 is CASSLTGTGKAFF. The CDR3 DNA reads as TGTGCCAGCAGTTTAACCGGGACAGGTAAAGCTTTCTTT.

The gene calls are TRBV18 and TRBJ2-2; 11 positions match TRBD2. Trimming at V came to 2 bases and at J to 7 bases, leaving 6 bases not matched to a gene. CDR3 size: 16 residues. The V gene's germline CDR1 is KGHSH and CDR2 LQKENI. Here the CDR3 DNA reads TGTGCCAGCTCACCAGTATCGGGACTAGCGGTCGGGGAGCTGTTTTTT. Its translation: CASSPVSGLAVGELFF.

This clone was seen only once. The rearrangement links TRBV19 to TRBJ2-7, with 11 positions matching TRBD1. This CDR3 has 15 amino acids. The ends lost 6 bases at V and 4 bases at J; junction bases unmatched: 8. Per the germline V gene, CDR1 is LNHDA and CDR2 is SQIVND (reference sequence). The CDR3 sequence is CASRRMDRGRYEQYF. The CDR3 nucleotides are TGTGCCAGTAGGAGGATGGACAGGGGGCGATACGAGCAGTACTTC.

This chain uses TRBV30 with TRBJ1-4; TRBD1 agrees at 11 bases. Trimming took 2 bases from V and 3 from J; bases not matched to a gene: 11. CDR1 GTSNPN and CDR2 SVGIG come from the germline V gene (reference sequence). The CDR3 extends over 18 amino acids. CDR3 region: CAWSNGQGAPSANEKLFF. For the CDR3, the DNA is TGTGCCTGGAGTAATGGACAGGGGGCACCGAGTGCTAATGAAAAACTGTTTTTT.